This TCR beta chain was sequenced during a study of T cells after yellow fever vaccination. Study at large: For low cell numbers, libraries were made with SMART-Seq v4 Ultra Low Input. Study outcomes and limitations: Reappearance after the booster was seen for most primary-vaccination clones, at 95% to 98% CD4 and more than 80% CD8. FACS-sorted repertoires could contain abundant clonotypes contaminating from the bulk population.

V lost 5 bases, J lost 2 bases, and 9 bases stayed unmatched. Germline V gives CDR1 SGHAT, CDR2 FQNNGV. This CDR3 has 17 amino acids. TCRdb reprocessed the 5' RACE reads via MiXCR and lists one record per CDR3 protein. The data contain just under 600,000 distinct CDR3 sequences, 13% of them singletons. Turning to this clonotype: No antigen is known for it.

The chain carries TRBV11-2 and TRBJ2-2, with 9 bases matching TRBD2. The TCR was taken from a man younger than 40 who received the YFV17D yellow fever vaccine. This sample comprised PBMCs, obtained on the day of the yellow fever booster vaccination. CDR3 loop: CASSVGLALPNTGELFF. As DNA, the CDR3 is TGTGCCAGCAGCGTGGGACTAGCCCTACCTAACACCGGGGAGCTGTTTTTT.